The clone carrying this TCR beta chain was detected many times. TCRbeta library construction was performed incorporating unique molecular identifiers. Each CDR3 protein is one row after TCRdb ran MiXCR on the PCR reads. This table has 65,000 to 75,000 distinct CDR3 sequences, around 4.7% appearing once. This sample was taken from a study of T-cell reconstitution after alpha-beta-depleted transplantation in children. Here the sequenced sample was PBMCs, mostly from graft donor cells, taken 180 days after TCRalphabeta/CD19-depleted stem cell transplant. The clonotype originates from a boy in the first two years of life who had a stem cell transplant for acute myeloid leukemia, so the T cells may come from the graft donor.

This chain's CDR3 is CASSHPGGRMNTEAFF. For the CDR3, the DNA is TGTGCCAGCAGCCACCCCGGGGGGAGGATGAACACTGAAGCTTTCTTT. V gene TRBV3-1 combines with J gene TRBJ1-1, with D possibly matching TRBD1 (5 bases). The CDR3 contains 16 residues. Germline CDR1 is LGHDT and CDR2 is YNNKEL (reference sequence). Trimming took 3 bases from V and 0 from J, leaving 14 bases between them.